What follows describes a single T cell receptor beta chain. Here immunoSEQ multiplex PCR was the method, and the copy in TCRdb shows in-frame clones only, minus some. Of some 16,000 clones listed, 70% to 90% are singletons. This entry belongs to a study of PD-L1 blockade in urothelial cancer. Regarding time point: pretreatment peripheral blood. With V trimmed by 4 bases and J by 4 bases, 8 bases remained unmatched. This CDR3 is 15 amino acids long. Germline CDR1 reads MGHRA; CDR2 reads YSYEKL. This chain connects TRBV4-1 to TRBJ1-2; 8 positions agree with TRBD1. This sample comprised PBMCs, obtained around atezolizumab (anti-PD-L1) treatment. This receptor was identified in a man between 65 and 85 years old with urothelial cancer. CDR3 sequence reads: CASSLEGTGGYGYTF. DNA for the CDR3: TGCGCCAGCAGCCTAGAAGGGACAGGCGGCTATGGCTACACCTTC.